This is a list of T cell receptor beta chains from one sample in a study of blood T cell repertoires in COVID-19. Assay used: immunoSEQ multiplex PCR; TCRdb lists only in-frame clones, some missing. The sample yields some 120,000 clones, around nine tenths seen once. The sample was peripheral blood. These receptors all come from a woman in her forties or fifties with active or convalescent COVID-19. Both conserved end residues are part of each CDR3. A D gene is named only where the DNA matches it firmly. Part of the rows lack a size; the others show once, few, many or a class for expanded clones.

D	size	V	J	DNA	CDR3
-	-	TRBV11-2	TRBJ2-7	TGTGCCAGCAGTCCCGGTACGGGGACCTACGAGCAGTACTTC	CASSPGTGTYEQYF
-	-	TRBV6-5	TRBJ1-5	TGTGCCAGCAGTCACTCGTACGGGAATCAGCCCCAGCATTTT	CASSHSYGNQPQHF
-	-	TRBV9	TRBJ2-7	TGTGCCAGCAGTGAGACAGGCCAACCCTACGAGCAGTACTTC	CASSETGQPYEQYF
-	-	TRBV29-1	TRBJ2-2	TGCAGCGTTGTGCGTGGTGGGGAGCTGTTTTTT	CSVVRGGELFF
-	-	TRBV14	TRBJ2-7	TGTGCCAGCAGCCACAAAGCGGGTACCTACGAGCAGTACTTC	CASSHKAGTYEQYF
TRBD2	-	TRBV7-3	TRBJ2-5	TGTGCCAGCAGCTCCGACCTAGCGGGAACGGAGACCCAGTACTTC	CASSSDLAGTETQYF
-	-	TRBV29-1	TRBJ2-4	TGCAGCGTTGGGTTAGGGGGAAACATTCAGTACTTC	CSVGLGGNIQYF
-	-	TRBV15	TRBJ1-1	TGTGCCACCAGCAGAGGAGCCGGGAACACTGAAGCTTTCTTT	CATSRGAGNTEAFF
-	-	TRBV13	TRBJ2-5	TGTGCCAGCAGCTCCCGGGTGGGGCACCAAGAGACCCAGTACTTC	CASSSRVGHQETQYF
-	-	TRBV4-1	TRBJ2-7	TGCGCCAGCAGCCCGTTCTCGAGGGACTACGAGCAGTACTTC	CASSPFSRDYEQYF
-	few	TRBV6-6	TRBJ2-5	TGTGCCAGCAGGGCCGGAGGCCACCAAGAGACCCAGTACTTC	CASRAGGHQETQYF
-	-	TRBV11-2	TRBJ1-3	TGTGCCAGCAGCTTGAGCGATGCCAGCTCTGGAAACACCATATATTTT	CASSLSDASSGNTIYF
-	-	TRBV14	TRBJ1-3	TGTGCCAGCAGCCAAGGCCTACTGACTGCGTCTGGAAACACCATATATTTT	CASSQGLLTASGNTIYF
TRBD2	-	TRBV24-1	TRBJ2-3	TGTGCCACCAGTGATCCCTTAGCGGGGAGCACAGATACGCAGTATTTT	CATSDPLAGSTDTQYF
-	-	TRBV6-6	TRBJ2-5	TGTGCCAGCAGCCAGGAGACCCAGTACTTC	CASSQETQYF
-	-	TRBV2	TRBJ2-6	TGTGCCAGCGGTTTCAGGGGAGGGTCTGGGGCCAACGTCCTGACTTTC	CASGFRGGSGANVLTF
TRBD2	-	TRBV4-1	TRBJ2-1	TGCGCCAGCAGCAACCCAGCGGGAGGGCCGCGCAATGAGCAGTTCTTC	CASSNPAGGPRNEQFF
TRBD1	-	TRBV9	TRBJ1-2	TGTGCCAGCAGCGTAGAGGGGACAGGGGTCTATGGCTACACCTTC	CASSVEGTGVYGYTF
-	-	TRBV28	TRBJ1-4	TGTGCCAGCACCCAAGGGACATGGGTGTTTTTT	CASTQGTWVFF
-	-	TRBV6-5	TRBJ1-5	TGTGCCAGCAGGCCGGGATACAATCAGCCCCAGCATTTT	CASRPGYNQPQHF
TRBD1	-	TRBV7-2	TRBJ1-2	TGTGCCAGCGGTGCAGGGGGTAAGGGCTACACCTTC	CASGAGGKGYTF
TRBD2	-	TRBV6-5	TRBJ2-5	TGTGCCGGGAGGGGAGAGACCCAGTACTTC	CAGRGETQYF
-	-	TRBV5-1	TRBJ2-7	TGCGCCAGCAGCACCGGACAGTCGACCCCCTACGAGCAGTACTTC	CASSTGQSTPYEQYF
-	-	TRBV7-3	TRBJ2-3	TGTGCCAGCGGGGCTAGACGCACAGATACGCAGTATTTT	CASGARRTDTQYF